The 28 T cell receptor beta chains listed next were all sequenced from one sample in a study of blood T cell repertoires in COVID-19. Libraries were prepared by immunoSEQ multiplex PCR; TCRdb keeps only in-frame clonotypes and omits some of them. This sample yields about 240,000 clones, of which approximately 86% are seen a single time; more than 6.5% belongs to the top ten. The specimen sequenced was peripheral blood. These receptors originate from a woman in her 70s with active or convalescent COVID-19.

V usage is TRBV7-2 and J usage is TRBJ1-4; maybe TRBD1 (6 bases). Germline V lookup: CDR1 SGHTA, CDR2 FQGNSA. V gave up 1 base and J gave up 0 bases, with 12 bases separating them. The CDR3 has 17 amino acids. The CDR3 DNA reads TGTGCCAGCAGCTTAGTAGTACAGGGAGCAACTAATGAAAAACTGTTTTTT. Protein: CASSLVVQGATNEKLFF.

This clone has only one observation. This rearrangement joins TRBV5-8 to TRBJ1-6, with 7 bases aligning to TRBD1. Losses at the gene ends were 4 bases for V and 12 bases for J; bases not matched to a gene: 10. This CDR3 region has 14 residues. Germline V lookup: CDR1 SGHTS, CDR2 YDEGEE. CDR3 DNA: TGTGCCAGCAGCCTCCAGGGGGGAATAGGACCCCTCCACTTT. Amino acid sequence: CASSLQGGIGPLHF. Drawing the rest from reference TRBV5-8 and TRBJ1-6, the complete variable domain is EAGVTQSPTHLIKTRGQQATLRCSPISGHTSVYWYQQALGLGLQFLLWYDEGEERNRGNFPPRFSGRQFPNYSSELNVNALELEDSALYLCASSLQGGIGPLHFGNGTRLTVT.

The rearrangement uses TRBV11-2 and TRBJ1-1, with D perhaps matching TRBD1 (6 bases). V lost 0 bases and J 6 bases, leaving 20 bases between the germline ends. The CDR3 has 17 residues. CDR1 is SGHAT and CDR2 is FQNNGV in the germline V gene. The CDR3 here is CASSLDPGRGNGAEAFF. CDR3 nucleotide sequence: TGTGCCAGCAGCTTAGATCCCGGGAGGGGGAATGGGGCTGAAGCTTTCTTT.

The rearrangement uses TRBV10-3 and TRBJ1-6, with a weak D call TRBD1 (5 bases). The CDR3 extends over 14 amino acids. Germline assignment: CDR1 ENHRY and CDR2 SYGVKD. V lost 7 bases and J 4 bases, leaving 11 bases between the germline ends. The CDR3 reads CAITPTEYNSPLHF. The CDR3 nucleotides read TGTGCCATCACCCCGACAGAGTATAATTCACCCCTCCACTTT.

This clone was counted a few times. This CDR3 reads CASSARQGKANYGYTF. Here the CDR3 DNA reads TGTGCCAGTAGTGCAAGACAGGGTAAAGCTAACTATGGCTACACCTTC. The V gene is TRBV19, the J gene TRBJ1-2; 7 bases are a match to TRBD1. The CDR3 is 16 residues long. CDR1 and CDR2 (germline): LNHDA, SQIVND (reference sequence). J lost 0 bases, V lost 5 bases, and 9 bases had no gene match.

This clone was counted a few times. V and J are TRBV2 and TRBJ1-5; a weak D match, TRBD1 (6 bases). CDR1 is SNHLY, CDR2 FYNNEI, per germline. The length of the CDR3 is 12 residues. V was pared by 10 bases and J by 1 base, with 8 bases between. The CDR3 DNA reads TGTGCCATCGGACAGAGCAATCAGCCCCAGCATTTT. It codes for CAIGQSNQPQHF.

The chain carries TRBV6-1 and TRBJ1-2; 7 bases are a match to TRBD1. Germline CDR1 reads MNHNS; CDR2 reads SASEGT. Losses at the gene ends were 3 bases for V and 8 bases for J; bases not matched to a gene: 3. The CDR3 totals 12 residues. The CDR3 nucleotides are TGTGCCAGCAGTGACGGAGGGGGCGGCTACACCTTC. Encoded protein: CASSDGGGGYTF.

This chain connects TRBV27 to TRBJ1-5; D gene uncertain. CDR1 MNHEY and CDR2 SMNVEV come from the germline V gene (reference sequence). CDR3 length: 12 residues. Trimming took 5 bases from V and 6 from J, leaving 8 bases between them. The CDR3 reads CASSRVGQPQHF. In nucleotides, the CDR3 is TGTGCCAGCAGTCGGGTCGGTCAGCCCCAGCATTTT.

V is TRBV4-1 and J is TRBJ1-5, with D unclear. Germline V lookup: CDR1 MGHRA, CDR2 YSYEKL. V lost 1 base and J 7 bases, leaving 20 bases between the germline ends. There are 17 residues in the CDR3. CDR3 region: CASSQGLEDRPRQPQHF. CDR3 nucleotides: TGCGCCAGCAGCCAAGGCCTGGAGGACCGTCCCCGGCAGCCCCAGCATTTT.

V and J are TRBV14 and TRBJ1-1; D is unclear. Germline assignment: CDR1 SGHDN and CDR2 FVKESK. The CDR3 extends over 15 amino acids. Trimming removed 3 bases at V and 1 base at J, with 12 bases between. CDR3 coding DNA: TGTGCCAGCAGCCAGAAGTCTTCCGGGAACACTGAAGCTTTCTTT. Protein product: CASSQKSSGNTEAFF.

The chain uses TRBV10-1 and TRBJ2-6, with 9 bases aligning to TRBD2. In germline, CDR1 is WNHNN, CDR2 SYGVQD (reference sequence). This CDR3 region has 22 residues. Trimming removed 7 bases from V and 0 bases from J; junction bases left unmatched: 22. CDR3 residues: CASNLAGRLWRGGPSGANVLTF. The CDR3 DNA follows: TGCGCCAGCAATTTGGCAGGTCGTCTATGGCGGGGGGGCCCCTCTGGGGCCAACGTCCTGACTTTC.

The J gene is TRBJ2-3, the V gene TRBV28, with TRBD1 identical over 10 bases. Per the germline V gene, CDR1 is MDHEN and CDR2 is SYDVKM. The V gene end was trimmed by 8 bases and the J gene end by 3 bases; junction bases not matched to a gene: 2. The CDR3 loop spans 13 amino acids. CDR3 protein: CASWGQGTDTQYF. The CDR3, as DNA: TGTGCCAGCTGGGGACAGGGGACAGATACGCAGTATTTT. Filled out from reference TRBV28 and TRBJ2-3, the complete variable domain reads DVKVTQSSRYLVKRTGEKVFLECVQDMDHENMFWYRQDPGLGLRLIYFSYDVKMKEKGDIPEGYSVSREKKERFSLILESASTNQTSMYLCASWGQGTDTQYFGPGTRLTVL.

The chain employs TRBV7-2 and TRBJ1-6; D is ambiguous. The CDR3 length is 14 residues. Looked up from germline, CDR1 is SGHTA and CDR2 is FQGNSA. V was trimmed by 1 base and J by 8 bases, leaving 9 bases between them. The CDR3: CASSLVGGDSPLHF. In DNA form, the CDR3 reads TGTGCCAGCAGCTTAGTGGGAGGCGATTCACCCCTCCACTTT.

The DNA for the CDR3 is TGCGCCAGTAGGCCTGGGGAGCGAAATAATTCACCCCTCCACTTT. It encodes CASRPGERNNSPLHF. The chain couples TRBV4-1 to TRBJ1-6; the D is unclear. Germline V CDR1 and CDR2: MGHRA, YSYEKL. V gave up 9 bases and J gave up 5 bases, with 17 bases separating them. This CDR3 region has 15 residues.

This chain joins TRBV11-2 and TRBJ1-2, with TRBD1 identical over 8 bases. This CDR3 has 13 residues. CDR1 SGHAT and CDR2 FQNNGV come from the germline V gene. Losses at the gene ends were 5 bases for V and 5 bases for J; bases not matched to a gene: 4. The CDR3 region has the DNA TGTGCCAGCAGCGGACAGGGAGGGTATGGCTACACCTTC. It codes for CASSGQGGYGYTF. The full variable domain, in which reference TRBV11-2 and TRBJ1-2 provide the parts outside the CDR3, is EAGVAQSPRYKIIEKRQSVAFWCNPISGHATLYWYQQILGQGPKLLIQFQNNGVVDDSQLPKDRFSAERLKGVDSTLKIQPAKLEDSAVYLCASSGQGGYGYTFGSGTRLTVV.

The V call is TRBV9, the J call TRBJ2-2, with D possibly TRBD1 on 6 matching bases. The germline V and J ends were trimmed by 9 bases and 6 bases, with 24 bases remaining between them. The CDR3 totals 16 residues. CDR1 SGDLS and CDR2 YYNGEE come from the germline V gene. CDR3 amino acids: CATSRVMGAGPGELFF. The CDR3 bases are TGTGCCACCTCCCGAGTAATGGGGGCAGGGCCCGGGGAGCTGTTTTTT.

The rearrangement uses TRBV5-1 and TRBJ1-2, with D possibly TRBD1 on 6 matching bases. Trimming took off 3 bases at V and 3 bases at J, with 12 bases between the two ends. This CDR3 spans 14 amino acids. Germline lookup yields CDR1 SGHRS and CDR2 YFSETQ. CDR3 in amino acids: CASSSREGDYGYTF. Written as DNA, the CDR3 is TGCGCCAGCAGCTCTAGGGAGGGGGACTATGGCTACACCTTC.

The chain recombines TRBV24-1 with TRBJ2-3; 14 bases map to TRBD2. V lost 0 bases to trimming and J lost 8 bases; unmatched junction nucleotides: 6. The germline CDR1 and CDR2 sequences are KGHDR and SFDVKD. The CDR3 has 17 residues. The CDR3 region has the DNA TGTGCCACCAGTGATTTGCGGACTAGCGGGGGGAAAGGTACGCAGTATTTT. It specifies CATSDLRTSGGKGTQYF.

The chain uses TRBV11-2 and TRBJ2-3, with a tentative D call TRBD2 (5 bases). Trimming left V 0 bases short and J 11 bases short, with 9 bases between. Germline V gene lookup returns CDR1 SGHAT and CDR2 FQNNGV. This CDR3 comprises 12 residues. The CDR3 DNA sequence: TGTGCCAGCAGCTTAGACCCGGGAAAGCAGTATTTT. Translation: CASSLDPGKQYF.

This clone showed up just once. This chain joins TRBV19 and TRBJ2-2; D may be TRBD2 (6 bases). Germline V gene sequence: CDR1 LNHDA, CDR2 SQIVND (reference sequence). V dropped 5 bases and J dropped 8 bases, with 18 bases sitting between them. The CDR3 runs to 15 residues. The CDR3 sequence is CASSSRDSRLGELFF. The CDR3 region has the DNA TGTGCCAGTAGTTCTCGGGACTCCCGTCTAGGGGAGCTGTTTTTT.

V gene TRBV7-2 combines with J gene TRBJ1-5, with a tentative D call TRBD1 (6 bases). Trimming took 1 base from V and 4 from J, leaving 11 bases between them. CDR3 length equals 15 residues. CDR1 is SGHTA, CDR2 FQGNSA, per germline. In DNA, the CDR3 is TGTGCCAGCAGCTTAGAGGGGGGGTGGAATCAGCCCCAGCATTTT. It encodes CASSLEGGWNQPQHF.

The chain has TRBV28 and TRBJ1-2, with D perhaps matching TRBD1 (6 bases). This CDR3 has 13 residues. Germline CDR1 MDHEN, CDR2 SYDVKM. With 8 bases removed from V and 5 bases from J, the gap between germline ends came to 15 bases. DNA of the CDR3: TGTGCCAGCTTGCCGACAGGACCATATGGCTACACCTTC. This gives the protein CASLPTGPYGYTF.

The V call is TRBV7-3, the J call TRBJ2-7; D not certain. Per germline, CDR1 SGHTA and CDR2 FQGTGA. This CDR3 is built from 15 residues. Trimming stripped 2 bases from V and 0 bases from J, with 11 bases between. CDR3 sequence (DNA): TGTGCCAGCAGCTTAGGGCAGGCACTCTCCTACGAGCAGTACTTC. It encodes CASSLGQALSYEQYF.

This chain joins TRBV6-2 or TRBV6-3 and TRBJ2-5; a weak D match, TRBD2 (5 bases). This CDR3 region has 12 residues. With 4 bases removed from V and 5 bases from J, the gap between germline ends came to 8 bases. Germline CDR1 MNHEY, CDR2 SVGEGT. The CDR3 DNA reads TGTGCCAGCAGTTTTAGCGCGGAGACCCAGTACTTC. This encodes CASSFSAETQYF.

CDR3 sequence reads: CASSVDWTHGTPLHF. CDR3 DNA sequence: TGTGCCAGCAGCGTAGATTGGACCCACGGGACACCCCTCCACTTT. The rearrangement links TRBV9 to TRBJ1-6; D call uncertain. The CDR3 runs 15 residues. Trimming removed 0 bases at V and 11 bases at J, with 15 bases between. Germline values: CDR1 SGDLS, CDR2 YYNGEE.

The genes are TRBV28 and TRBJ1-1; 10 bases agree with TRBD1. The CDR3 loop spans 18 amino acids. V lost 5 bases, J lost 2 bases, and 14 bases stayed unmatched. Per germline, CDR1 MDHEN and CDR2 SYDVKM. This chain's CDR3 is CASSPLISTGGINTEAFF. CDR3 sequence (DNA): TGTGCCAGCAGTCCTCTAATTTCGACAGGGGGCATAAACACTGAAGCTTTCTTT.

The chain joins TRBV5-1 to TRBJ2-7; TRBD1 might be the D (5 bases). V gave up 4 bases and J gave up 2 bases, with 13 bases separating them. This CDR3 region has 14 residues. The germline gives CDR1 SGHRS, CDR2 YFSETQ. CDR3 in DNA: TGCGCCAGCAGCCCTCTCTGGGGCCCCTACGAGCAGTACTTC. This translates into CASSPLWGPYEQYF.

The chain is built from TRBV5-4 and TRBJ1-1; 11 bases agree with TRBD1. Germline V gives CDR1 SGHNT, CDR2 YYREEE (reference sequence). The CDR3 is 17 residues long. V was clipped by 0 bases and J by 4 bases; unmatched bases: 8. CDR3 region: CASSLVGTGGRGTEAFF. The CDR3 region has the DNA TGTGCCAGCAGCTTGGTCGGGACAGGGGGAAGGGGCACTGAAGCTTTCTTT.